The 4 T cell receptor beta chains given below trace back to one sample, sequenced in a study of blood T cell repertoires in COVID-19 (dated by TCRdb to about 2020). The protocol used for the library was the immunoSEQ multiplex PCR assay. TCRdb limited this immuneACCESS table to in-frame rearrangements with V and J called. A share of clones is missing; checked studies link under half to unresolved V genes, and the rest is unexplained. In all, the sample holds a few hundred thousand clones, and approximately 82% of those were seen once. Over 4.5% of the sample lies in the top ten. Sequencing was done on a sample of peripheral blood. The receptors shown here come from a man in his sixties who had recovered from COVID-19.

The chain combines TRBV9 with TRBJ2-7; possible D gene TRBD1, 5 bases. Germline-derived CDR1 and CDR2 are SGDLS and YYNGEE. Deletions cut 6 bases from V and 0 bases from J, with 10 bases between. The CDR3 has 13 residues. The DNA for the CDR3 is TGTGCCAGCAATGGAGACAGCTCCTACGAGCAGTACTTC. Translating it yields CASNGDSSYEQYF.

The chain has TRBV27 and TRBJ1-2, with TRBD1 as a possible D gene (5 bases). Per germline, CDR1 MNHEY and CDR2 SMNVEV (reference sequence). Between the trimmed V and J ends, which lost 2 bases and 3 bases, there was a span of 16 bases. The CDR3 runs to 16 residues. As DNA, the CDR3 is TGTGCCAGCAGTTTAACCCCTACAGGAGGGTACTATGGCTACACCTTC. Encoded protein: CASSLTPTGGYYGYTF.

J is TRBJ2-1 and V is TRBV9; D is ambiguous. Germline CDR1 is SGDLS and CDR2 is YYNGEE. The V end was cut by 1 base, the J end by 0 bases, with 8 bases between. This CDR3 is 15 amino acids long. CDR3 nucleotides: TGTGCCAGCAGCGTATCCGTGAGCTCCTACAATGAGCAGTTCTTC. Protein: CASSVSVSSYNEQFF.

This chain joins TRBV5-6 and TRBJ1-2; D is ambiguous. Germline V gene data show CDR1 as SGHDT and CDR2 as YYEEEE. V was trimmed by 3 bases and J by 5 bases, leaving 14 bases between them. The CDR3 extends over 14 amino acids. CDR3 sequence reads: CASSSGSVSYGYTF. The DNA of the CDR3 is TGTGCCAGCAGCTCGGGGTCTGTTAGTTATGGCTACACCTTC. The entire variable domain, with the rest obtained from reference TRBV5-6 and TRBJ1-2, is as follows: DAGVTQSPTHLIKTRGQQVTLRCSPKSGHDTVSWYQQALGQGPQFIFQYYEEEERQRGNFPDRFSGHQFPNYSSELNVNALLLGDSALYLCASSSGSVSYGYTFGSGTRLTVV.